The 18 T cell receptor beta chains below all came from one sample that was sequenced in a study of regulatory T cells in long-lasting Graves disease. TCR beta libraries were built with iRepertoire HTBI primers and Arm-PCR of CDR3 regions. Via MiXCR, TCRdb re-called the multiplex PCR reads, giving one row per CDR3 protein. This repertoire shows about 220,000 distinct CDR3 sequences, roughly 20% found once; its top ten account for approximately 10%. The time point is: newly diagnosed GD, antithyroid drugs for less than 3 months. PBMC RNA was the source of the TCR library. The same sample was also studied in work on T cells in Graves' hyperthyroidism and ophthalmopathy.

The source was peripheral blood mononuclear cells (PBMCs), collected at new diagnosis, from a patient treated with antithyroid drugs. These receptors all stem from a woman younger than 45 with Graves disease.

This clonotype came up many times. This chain joins TRBV6-1 and TRBJ1-6; tentatively, D is TRBD1 (6 bases). Germline-derived CDR1 and CDR2 are MNHNS and SASEGT. There are 18 residues in the CDR3. The V gene lost 6 bases and the J gene lost 6 bases, with 24 bases spanning the gap. This CDR3 reads CASRLRPGVRSSNSPLHF. The CDR3 DNA sequence: TGTGCCAGCAGACTACGACCAGGGGTGCGATCAAGTAATTCACCCCTCCACTTT.

This clonotype was found many times. The chain employs TRBV6-5 and TRBJ1-1; TRBD1 might be the D (5 bases). Between the trimmed V and J ends, which lost 3 bases and 10 bases, there was a span of 12 bases. The CDR3 has 12 amino acids. Germline CDR1 reads MNHEY; CDR2 reads SVGAGI. For the CDR3, the DNA is TGTGCCAGCAGTTATCTCAGGGTTGGAGCTTTCTTT. It translates to CASSYLRVGAFF.

In its sample, this clonotype was seen many times. The chain combines TRBV7-6 with TRBJ1-1; no firm D call. CDR1 and CDR2 (germline): SGHVS, FNYEAQ. CDR3 length: 13 residues. Trimming took off 8 bases at V and 6 bases at J, with 16 bases between the two ends. The CDR3 coding sequence is TGTGCCAGCGGGTCGGAGGAGGTCCCTGAAGCTTTCTTT. Amino acid sequence: CASGSEEVPEAFF.

J is TRBJ2-3 and V is TRBV6-2 or TRBV6-3; 9 bases match TRBD1. There are 15 residues in the CDR3. V lost 4 bases and J lost 2; bases outside the gene matches: 4. The germline CDR1 and CDR2 sequences are MNHEY and SVGEGT. The CDR3 bases are TGTGCCAGCAGTTCGGACAGGGGAGCCACAGATACGCAGTATTTT. The encoded protein is CASSSDRGATDTQYF.

This clonotype was detected ten times or more. CDR3 nucleotides: TGTGCCACCAGCAGAGATCGTACAAGCTCTGGGGCCAACGTCCTGACTTTC. This codes for CATSRDRTSSGANVLTF. The chain is built from TRBV15 and TRBJ2-6; D call uncertain. There are 17 residues in the CDR3. V lost 0 bases to trimming and J lost 0 bases, with 9 bases between them. Per the germline V gene, CDR1 is LNHNV and CDR2 is YYDKDF (reference sequence). The variable domain in full, with the rest retrieved from reference TRBV15 and TRBJ2-6, is DAMVIQNPRYQVTQFGKPVTLSCSQTLNHNVMYWYQQKSSQAPKLLFHYYDKDFNNEADTPDNFQSRRPNTSFCFLDIRSPGLGDTAMYLCATSRDRTSSGANVLTFGAGSRLTVL.

V is TRBV11-3 and J is TRBJ2-5, with D perhaps TRBD2 (5 bases). Matching the DNA end better, TRBJ2-1 makes the J call doubtful. The germline CDR1 and CDR2 sequences are SGHNT and YENEEA. The CDR3 runs 15 residues. DNA for the CDR3: TGTGCCAGCAGCCCTGGGGAGTTTCCCTACAATGAGCAGTTCTTC. Its protein product is CASSPGEFPYNEQFF.

This clonotype appeared many times. J is TRBJ2-5 and V is TRBV10-1; D gene unclear. Germline values: CDR1 WNHNN, CDR2 SYGVQD (reference sequence). The CDR3 has 15 amino acids. V gave up 0 bases and J gave up 4 bases, with 12 bases separating them. The CDR3: CASSESMGNRETQYF. The CDR3 region has the DNA TGCGCCAGCAGTGAGTCGATGGGGAACCGAGAGACCCAGTACTTC.

The J gene is TRBJ2-5, the V gene TRBV27; TRBD2 might be the D (5 bases). In germline, CDR1 is MNHEY, CDR2 SMNVEV (reference sequence). This CDR3 contains 18 residues. The germline V and J ends were trimmed by 7 bases and 5 bases, with 29 bases remaining between them. CDR3 DNA: TGTGCCAGCACCCAAAGAAGGGAGTCGGATACGGATTGCGAGACCCAGTACTTC. The encoded protein is CASTQRRESDTDCETQYF.

There are a few counts of this clonotype. The genes are TRBV2 and TRBJ2-2; D ambiguous. V shed 7 bases and J shed 7 bases, with 13 bases lying between them. CDR3 length: 13 amino acids. Germline loops: CDR1 SNHLY, CDR2 FYNNEI. CDR3 DNA sequence: TGTGCCAGCACCTATGTCCCGGGCGGGGAGCTGTTTTTT. Amino acid sequence: CASTYVPGGELFF.

This chain links TRBV30 with TRBJ1-6, with TRBD1 identical over 10 bases. Germline V gene sequence: CDR1 GTSNPN, CDR2 SVGIG (reference sequence). V lost 3 bases and J lost 14; bases outside the gene matches: 4. This CDR3 contains 12 residues. The CDR3 DNA follows: TGTGCCTGGAGCGGACAGGGGGGCACCCTCCACTTT. Protein: CAWSGQGGTLHF.

This clonotype turned up a few times. The rearrangement joins TRBV28 to TRBJ2-7, with 7 bases lining up with TRBD2. This CDR3 region has 11 residues. V lost 8 bases to trimming and J lost 2 bases; unmatched junction nucleotides: 0. From germline, CDR1 is MDHEN and CDR2 SYDVKM. For the CDR3, the DNA is TGTGCCAGCGGGGGGGCCTACGAGCAGTACTTC. Protein: CASGGAYEQYF.

This clonotype was observed many times. The chain uses TRBV20-1 and TRBJ2-1; 9 positions match TRBD2. Germline assignment: CDR1 DFQATT and CDR2 SNEGSKA (reference sequence). Trimming at V came to 4 bases and at J to 6 bases, leaving 13 bases not matched to a gene. The CDR3 is 16 amino acids. CDR3 sequence reads: CSANSGRKKTGNEQFF. The CDR3 bases are TGCAGTGCTAATAGCGGGAGAAAGAAAACGGGCAATGAGCAGTTCTTC.

This clonotype was detected only once. The chain carries TRBV28 and TRBJ2-7; 12 bases map to TRBD2. After removal of 2 bases from V and 4 bases from J, the junction contained 15 bases not matched to a gene. Germline-derived CDR1 and CDR2 are MDHEN and SYDVKM. The CDR3 covers 19 residues. DNA for the CDR3: TGTGCCAGCAGTTTAATCCCCGCGCCTAGCGGGAGGGGTTTTTACGAGCAGTACTTC. Its translation is CASSLIPAPSGRGFYEQYF.

The chain carries TRBV19 and TRBJ1-5; D is undetermined. V was pared by 6 bases and J by 5 bases, with 17 bases between. This CDR3 spans 15 amino acids. In germline, CDR1 is LNHDA, CDR2 SQIVND (reference sequence). The CDR3: CASRGIGSSDQPQHF. The CDR3 DNA sequence: TGTGCCAGTAGAGGTATAGGGTCATCCGATCAGCCCCAGCATTTT.

To note about this clonotype: The conserved phenylalanine or tryptophan is not found at the CDR3 terminus, so this likely reflects a read error. This chain uses TRBV7-9 with TRBJ2-7; D unresolved. The V gene lost 6 bases and the J gene lost 8 bases, with 17 bases spanning the gap. The CDR3 loop spans 13 amino acids. The V gene's germline CDR1 is SEHNR and CDR2 FQNEAQ (reference sequence). CDR3 nucleotides: TGTGCCAGCAGGATTGGGCCGCTAGGAAAGCAGTACTTG. This translates into CASRIGPLGKQYL.

This clonotype was seen many times. The chain uses TRBV5-1 and TRBJ1-5; 9 nucleotides agree with TRBD1. The CDR3 length is 15 residues. Germline V gene data show CDR1 as SGHRS and CDR2 as YFSETQ. Trimming took 0 bases from V and 4 from J; bases not matched to a gene: 2. CDR3 sequence (DNA): TGCGCCAGCAGCTTGGCCGGGACAGGGAATCAGCCCCAGCATTTT. This codes for CASSLAGTGNQPQHF.

The chain couples TRBV11-2 to TRBJ2-1; D may be TRBD1 or TRBD2 (6 bases each). Trimming left V 1 base short and J 9 bases short, with 10 bases between. Germline V CDR1 and CDR2: SGHAT, FQNNGV. CDR3 length: 13 amino acids. The CDR3 region has the DNA TGTGCCAGCAGCTTAGGGGGGGCTAGTGAGCAGTTCTTC. It translates to CASSLGGASEQFF.

This clonotype was counted a few times. V and J are TRBV6-1 and TRBJ1-5, with D possibly being TRBD1 (5 bases). The CDR3 spans 13 residues. Germline CDR1 reads MNHNS; CDR2 reads SASEGT. The V and J ends lost 7 bases and 6 bases respectively, with 13 bases between them. CDR3 DNA sequence: TGTGCCAGCACATGGGACGGTGTTCAGCCCCAGCATTTT. This translates into CASTWDGVQPQHF.